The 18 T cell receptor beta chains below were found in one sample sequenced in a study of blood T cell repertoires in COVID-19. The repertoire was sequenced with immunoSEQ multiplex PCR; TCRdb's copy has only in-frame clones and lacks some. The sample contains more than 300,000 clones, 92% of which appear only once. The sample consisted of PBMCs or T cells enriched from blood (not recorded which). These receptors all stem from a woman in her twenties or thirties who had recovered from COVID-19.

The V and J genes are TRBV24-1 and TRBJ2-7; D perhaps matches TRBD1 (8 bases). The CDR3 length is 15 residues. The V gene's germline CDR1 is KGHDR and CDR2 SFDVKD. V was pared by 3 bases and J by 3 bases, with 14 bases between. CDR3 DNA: TGTGCCACCAGTGATCGGACAGGGAGGGACTACGAGCAGTACTTC. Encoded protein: CATSDRTGRDYEQYF.

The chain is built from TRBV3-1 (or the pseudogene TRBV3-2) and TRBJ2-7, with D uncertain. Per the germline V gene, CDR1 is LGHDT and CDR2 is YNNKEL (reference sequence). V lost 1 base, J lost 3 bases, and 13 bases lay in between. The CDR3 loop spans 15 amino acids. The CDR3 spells CASSQAPPSHYEQYF. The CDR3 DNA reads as TGTGCCAGCAGCCAAGCCCCACCCAGTCACTACGAGCAGTACTTC.

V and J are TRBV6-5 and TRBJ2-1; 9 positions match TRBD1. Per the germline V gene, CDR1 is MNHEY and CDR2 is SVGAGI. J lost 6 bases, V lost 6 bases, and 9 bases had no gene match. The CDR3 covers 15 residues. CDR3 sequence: CASSPGTGSRNEQFF. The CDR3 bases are TGTGCCAGCAGCCCCGGGACAGGGAGTCGCAATGAGCAGTTCTTC.

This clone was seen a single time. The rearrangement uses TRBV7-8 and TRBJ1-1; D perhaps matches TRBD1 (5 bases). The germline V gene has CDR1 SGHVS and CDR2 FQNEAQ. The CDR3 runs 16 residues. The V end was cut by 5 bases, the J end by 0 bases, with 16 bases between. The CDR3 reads CASSVGGMSLNTEAFF. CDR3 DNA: TGTGCCAGCAGCGTGGGGGGGATGAGCCTGAACACTGAAGCTTTCTTT. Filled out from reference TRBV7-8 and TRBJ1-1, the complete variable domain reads GAGVSQSPRYKVAKRGQDVALRCDPISGHVSLFWYQQALGQGPEFLTYFQNEAQLDKSGLPSDRFFAERPEGSVSTLKIQRTQQEDSAVYLCASSVGGMSLNTEAFFGQGTRLTVV.

CDR3 sequence (DNA): TGTGCCAGCAGCTTAGAAGGTAGCGGGAGGGCTGGGGAGCAGTTCTTC. Amino acid sequence: CASSLEGSGRAGEQFF. The chain links TRBV7-2 to TRBJ2-1, with 11 bases that match TRBD2. Germline-derived CDR1 and CDR2 are SGHTA and FQGNSA. V dropped 1 base and J dropped 10; count of bases not matched to a gene: 9. The CDR3 runs 16 residues.

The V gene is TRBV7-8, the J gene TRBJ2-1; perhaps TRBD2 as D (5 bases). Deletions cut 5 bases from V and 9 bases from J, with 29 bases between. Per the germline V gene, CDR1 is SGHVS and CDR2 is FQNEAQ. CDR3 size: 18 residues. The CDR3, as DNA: TGTGCCAGCAGCCCCCGTTTCCGGGCGGAGAGAGCACTAGGTGAGCAGTTCTTC. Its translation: CASSPRFRAERALGEQFF.

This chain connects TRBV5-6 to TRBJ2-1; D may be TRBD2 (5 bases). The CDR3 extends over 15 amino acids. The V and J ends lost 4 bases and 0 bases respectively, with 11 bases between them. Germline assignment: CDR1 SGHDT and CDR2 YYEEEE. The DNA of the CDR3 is TGTGCCAGCAGCCCAATAGGGAGCTCCTACAATGAGCAGTTCTTC. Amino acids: CASSPIGSSYNEQFF.

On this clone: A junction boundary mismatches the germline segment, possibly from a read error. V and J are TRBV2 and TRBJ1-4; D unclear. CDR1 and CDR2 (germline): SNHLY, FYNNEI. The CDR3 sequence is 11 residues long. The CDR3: CASTTIEKLFF. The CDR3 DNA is TGTGCCAGCACCACTATTGAAAAACTGTTTTTT.

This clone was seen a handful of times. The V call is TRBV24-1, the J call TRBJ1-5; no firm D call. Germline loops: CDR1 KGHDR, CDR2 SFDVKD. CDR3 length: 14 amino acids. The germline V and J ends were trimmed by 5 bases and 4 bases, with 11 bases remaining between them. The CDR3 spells CATSGHNRNQPQHF. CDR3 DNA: TGTGCCACCAGTGGCCACAACCGTAATCAGCCCCAGCATTTT.

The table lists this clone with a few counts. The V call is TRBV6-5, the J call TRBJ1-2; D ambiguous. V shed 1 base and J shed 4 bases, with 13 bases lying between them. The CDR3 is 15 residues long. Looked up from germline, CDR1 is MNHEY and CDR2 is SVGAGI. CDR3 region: CASSYYAGFTYGYTF. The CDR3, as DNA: TGTGCCAGCAGTTACTACGCAGGTTTCACCTATGGCTACACCTTC.

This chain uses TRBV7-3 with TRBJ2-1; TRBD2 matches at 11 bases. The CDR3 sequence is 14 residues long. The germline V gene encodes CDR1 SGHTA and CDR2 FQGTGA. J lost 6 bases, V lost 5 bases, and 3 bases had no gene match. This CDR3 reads CASSKTSGGNEQFF. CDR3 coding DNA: TGTGCCAGCAGCAAAACTAGCGGGGGCAATGAGCAGTTCTTC.

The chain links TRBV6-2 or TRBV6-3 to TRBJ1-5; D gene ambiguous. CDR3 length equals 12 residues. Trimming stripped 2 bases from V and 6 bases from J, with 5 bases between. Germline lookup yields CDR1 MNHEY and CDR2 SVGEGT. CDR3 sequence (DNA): TGTGCCAGCAGTTACGCTAGTCAGCCCCAGCATTTT. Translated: CASSYASQPQHF.

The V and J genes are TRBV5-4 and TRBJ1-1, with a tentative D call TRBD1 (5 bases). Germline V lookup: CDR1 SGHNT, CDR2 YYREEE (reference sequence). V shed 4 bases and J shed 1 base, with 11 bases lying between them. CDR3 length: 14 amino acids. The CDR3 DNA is TGTGCCAGCAGCGCCGACAGCAAGAACACTGAAGCTTTCTTT. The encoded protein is CASSADSKNTEAFF.

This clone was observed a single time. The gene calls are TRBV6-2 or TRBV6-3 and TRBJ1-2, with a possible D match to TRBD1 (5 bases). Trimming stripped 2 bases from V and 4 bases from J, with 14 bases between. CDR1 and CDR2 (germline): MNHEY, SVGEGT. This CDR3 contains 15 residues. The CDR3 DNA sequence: TGTGCCAGCAGTTACAGGGGACCGGGGGGCTATGGCTACACCTTC. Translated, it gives CASSYRGPGGYGYTF.

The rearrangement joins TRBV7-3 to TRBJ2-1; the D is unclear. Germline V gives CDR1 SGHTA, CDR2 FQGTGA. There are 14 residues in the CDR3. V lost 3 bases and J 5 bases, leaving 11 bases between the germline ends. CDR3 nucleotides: TGTGCCAGCAGCTTCGGCGGTACAAACAATGAGCAGTTCTTC. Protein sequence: CASSFGGTNNEQFF.

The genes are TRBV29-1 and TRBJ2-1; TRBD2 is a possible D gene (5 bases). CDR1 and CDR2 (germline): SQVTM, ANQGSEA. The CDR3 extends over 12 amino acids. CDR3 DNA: TGCAGTACCAACGGACTTACGAATGAGCAGTTCTTC. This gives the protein CSTNGLTNEQFF.

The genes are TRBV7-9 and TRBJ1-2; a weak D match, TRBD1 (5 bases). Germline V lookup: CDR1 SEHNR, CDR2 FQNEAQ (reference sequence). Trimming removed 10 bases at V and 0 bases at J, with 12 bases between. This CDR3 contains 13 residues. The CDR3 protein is CAIHLTANYGYTF. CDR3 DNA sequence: TGTGCCATCCATTTGACAGCTAACTATGGCTACACCTTC.

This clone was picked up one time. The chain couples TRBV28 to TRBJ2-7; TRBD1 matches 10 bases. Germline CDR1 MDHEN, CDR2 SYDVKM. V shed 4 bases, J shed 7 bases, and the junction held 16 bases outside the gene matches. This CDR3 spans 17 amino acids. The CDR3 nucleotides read TGTGCCAGCAGTTCAACCGACAGGGGGCGACCCGAGTGGGAGCAGTACTTC. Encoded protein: CASSSTDRGRPEWEQYF.